This T cell receptor beta chain was observed in a study of blood T cells in healthy people across ages. This CDR3 region has 11 residues. The germline V gene has CDR1 ENHRY and CDR2 SYGVKD. The use of a sample-barcoded 5' primer and a J-beta primer mix characterized a second PCR of roughly 7 to 11 cycles. Per-sample output comprised a minimum of 2.5 million paired-end reads containing CDR3. TCRdb re-called the 5' RACE reads with MiXCR, one entry per CDR3 protein. This sample has over a million distinct CDR3 sequences; approximately 59% occur once, and the top ten carry 6.5% to 8%. The receptor was isolated from a man aged 18-30 years in good health. Sample: blood. The gene calls are TRBV10-3 and TRBJ2-1; no clear D gene. The tail of the sequence fits TRBJ2-7 better, so the J call may be wrong. CDR3 loop: CAIRINNEQYF. CDR3 sequence (DNA): TGTGCCATCAGGATAAACAATGAGCAGTACTTC.